These T cell receptor beta chains were read from a single sample in a study of T-cell reconstitution after alpha-beta-depleted transplantation in children. Each CDR3 protein is one row after TCRdb ran MiXCR on the PCR reads. Of hundreds of thousands of distinct CDR3 sequences listed, 13% are singletons. The starting material was PBMCs, obtained from the stem cell graft. These receptor sequences come from a human donor who donated a stem cell graft to a child with Fanconi anemia. The CDR3 runs from the conserved cysteine through the conserved F or W. The order of the fields is V gene, D gene, clone size, J gene, CDR3 DNA, CDR3 protein. D genes are given only for firm matches. A clone size is listed for some rows: how often the clone was seen (once, few, many), or a class if it is expanded.

v_call: TRBV7-2
d_call: -
clone_size: -
j_call: TRBJ2-3
cdr3_nt: TGTGCCAGCAGCCCCAGGAGGGCGGGTAATACGCAGTATTTT
cdr3_aa: CASSPRRAGNTQYF

v_call: TRBV10-3
d_call: -
clone_size: many
j_call: TRBJ2-2
cdr3_nt: TGTGCCATCAGTCAGGACAGTTTCACCGGGGAGCTGTTTTTT
cdr3_aa: CAISQDSFTGELFF

v_call: TRBV7-2
d_call: -
clone_size: many
j_call: TRBJ2-3
cdr3_nt: TGTGCCAGCAGCTCCCCGAGGGTTAGGCCAGATACGCAGTATTTT
cdr3_aa: CASSSPRVRPDTQYF

v_call: TRBV4-1
d_call: -
clone_size: -
j_call: TRBJ2-7
cdr3_nt: TGCGCCAGCAGCCAAATCGGCAGGGGTGGCGAGCAGTACTTC
cdr3_aa: CASSQIGRGGEQYF

v_call: TRBV5-1
d_call: -
clone_size: few
j_call: TRBJ1-6
cdr3_nt: TGCGCCAGCAGCTTGTCACTGGGGGGGAGTTCACCCCTCCACTTT
cdr3_aa: CASSLSLGGSSPLHF

v_call: TRBV4-3
d_call: -
clone_size: many
j_call: TRBJ2-3
cdr3_nt: TGCGCCAGCAGCCAAGATGGTCTGCAGCTCACAGATACGCAGTATTTT
cdr3_aa: CASSQDGLQLTDTQYF

v_call: TRBV5-1
d_call: -
clone_size: few
j_call: TRBJ1-2
cdr3_nt: TGCGCCAGCAGCTTGGGCCTCGGACCGCTCTATGGCTACACCTTC
cdr3_aa: CASSLGLGPLYGYTF

v_call: TRBV5-1
d_call: -
clone_size: -
j_call: TRBJ1-1
cdr3_nt: TGCGCCAGCAGCTTGTCGGGTCGGCCAAGAGAATTGAACACTGAAGCTTTCTTT
cdr3_aa: CASSLSGRPRELNTEAFF

v_call: TRBV5-1
d_call: TRBD2
clone_size: -
j_call: TRBJ2-1
cdr3_nt: TGCGCCAGCAGCTTGGCCGAGCGGGGGGGCCACAATGAGCAGTTCTTC
cdr3_aa: CASSLAERGGHNEQFF

v_call: TRBV12-3/TRBV12-4
d_call: -
clone_size: few
j_call: TRBJ2-3
cdr3_nt: TGTGCCAGCAGTTTAGCCCCGCCCCCAGATACGCAGTATTTT
cdr3_aa: CASSLAPPPDTQYF

v_call: TRBV6-2/TRBV6-3
d_call: TRBD1
clone_size: few
j_call: TRBJ2-7
cdr3_nt: TGTGCCAGCCACGACCCGGGACAGCTTGCCTACGAGCAGTACTTC
cdr3_aa: CASHDPGQLAYEQYF

v_call: TRBV9
d_call: -
clone_size: -
j_call: TRBJ1-4
cdr3_nt: TGTGCCAGCAGCGGCGGACTTGGCCCCGGAAAACTGTTTTTT
cdr3_aa: CASSGGLGPGKLFF

v_call: TRBV11-3
d_call: -
clone_size: few
j_call: TRBJ2-5
cdr3_nt: TGTGCCAGCAGCTTAGGCGGACAGTCCCAAGAGACCCAGTACTTC
cdr3_aa: CASSLGGQSQETQYF

v_call: TRBV5-6
d_call: -
clone_size: few
j_call: TRBJ1-3
cdr3_nt: TGTGCCAGCAGCTTTGGATGGGCTTCTCCTGGAAACACCATATATTTT
cdr3_aa: CASSFGWASPGNTIYF

v_call: TRBV5-6
d_call: -
clone_size: many
j_call: TRBJ2-1
cdr3_nt: TGTGCCAGCAGCTTGGGGAGTAGCGAGCAGTTCTTC
cdr3_aa: CASSLGSSEQFF

v_call: TRBV10-3
d_call: TRBD1
clone_size: few
j_call: TRBJ1-5
cdr3_nt: TGTGCCATCCTCCAGGGGGCATATCAGCCCCAGCATTTT
cdr3_aa: CAILQGAYQPQHF

v_call: TRBV6-5
d_call: -
clone_size: once
j_call: TRBJ1-5
cdr3_nt: TGTGCCAGCAGTTCGAGACAGCTTAGCAATCAGCCCCAGCATTTT
cdr3_aa: CASSSRQLSNQPQHF

v_call: TRBV5-8
d_call: -
clone_size: many
j_call: TRBJ1-5
cdr3_nt: TGTGCCAGCAGCTTGATTTACAGGAATTCGGATCAGCCCCAGCATTTT
cdr3_aa: CASSLIYRNSDQPQHF

v_call: TRBV6-1
d_call: -
clone_size: -
j_call: TRBJ1-3
cdr3_nt: TGTGCCACCAACCCAGACAGCTCTGGAAACACCATATATTTT
cdr3_aa: CATNPDSSGNTIYF

v_call: TRBV4-2
d_call: -
clone_size: many
j_call: TRBJ2-7
cdr3_nt: TGTGCCAGCAGCCCTGGACGTGCCTACGAGCAGTACTTC
cdr3_aa: CASSPGRAYEQYF